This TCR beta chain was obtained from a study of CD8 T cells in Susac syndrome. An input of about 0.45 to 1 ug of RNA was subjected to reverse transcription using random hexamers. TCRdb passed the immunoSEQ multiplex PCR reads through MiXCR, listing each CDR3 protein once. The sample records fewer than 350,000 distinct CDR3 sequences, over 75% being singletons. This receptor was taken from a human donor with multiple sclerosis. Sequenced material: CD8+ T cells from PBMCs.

The CDR3 DNA is TGTGCCAGCAGCCACCCCGGGGACAACTACAATGAGCAGTTCTTC. Its translation: CASSHPGDNYNEQFF. This chain links TRBV7-9 with TRBJ2-1; D perhaps matches TRBD1 (6 bases). The length of the CDR3 is 15 residues. Trimming removed 5 bases from V and 3 bases from J, with 14 bases in between. Germline V gene lookup returns CDR1 SEHNR and CDR2 FQNEAQ (reference sequence).